This T cell receptor beta chain was identified during a study of multiple sclerosis patients with progressive multifocal leukoencephalopathy. Whole-study findings and limits: Lower normalized Shannon entropy suggested reduced TRB diversity in most PML patients. TRBV and TRBJ usage showed no common pattern when PML developed.

Noted time point: time of PML onset. Every listed patient previously received interferon beta; all PML patients were women. On this clone itself: Its antigen is not known.

Sequenced by immunoSEQ multiplex PCR; TCRdb stores in-frame clones only, minus some. The sample records fewer than 40,000 clones, roughly 90% being singletons. The clonotype was recovered from a human donor with progressive multifocal leukoencephalopathy. The sample here was PBMCs, taken from a patient treated with natalizumab.

CDR3 loop: CASSGGARRKYTEAFF. Written as DNA, the CDR3 is TGTGCCAGCAGTGGGGGGGCGAGAAGAAAGTACACTGAAGCTTTCTTT. The chain carries TRBV28 and TRBJ1-1; possibly TRBD1 for D (6 bases). Germline-derived CDR1 and CDR2 are MDHEN and SYDVKM. The CDR3 sequence is 16 residues long. Trimming removed 5 bases at V and 3 bases at J, with 19 bases between.